This is a list of T cell receptor beta chains from one sample in a study of T cells in Graves' hyperthyroidism and ophthalmopathy. TCRdb independently ran MiXCR on the multiplex PCR reads; one entry per CDR3 protein. The data hold roughly 380,000 distinct CDR3 sequences, with approximately 20% observed a single time. Material: blood. Source of these receptors: a woman aged 18 to 35 with Graves' hyperthyroidism. The CDR3 runs from the conserved cysteine through the conserved F or W. The D gene is left open where the match is weak. A clone size is listed for some rows: how often the clone was seen (once, few, many), or a class if it is expanded.

D: TRBD1
J: TRBJ2-7
V: TRBV6-5
size: many
CDR3: CASDRDRVSHEQYF
DNA: TGTGCCAGTGACCGGGACAGGGTATCTCACGAGCAGTACTTC

D: -
J: TRBJ1-5
V: TRBV7-8
size: many
CDR3: CASSLTPSDRRNQPQHF
DNA: TGTGCCAGCAGCCTCACCCCTAGCGACAGGAGGAATCAGCCCCAGCATTTT

D: TRBD2
J: TRBJ2-5
V: TRBV28
size: -
CDR3: CASSLLASGIQETQYF
DNA: TGTGCCAGCAGTTTATTGGCTAGCGGTATACAAGAGACCCAGTACTTC

D: -
J: TRBJ2-7
V: TRBV19
size: -
CDR3: CASSIAGTKDYEQYF
DNA: TGTGCCAGTAGTATTGCAGGGACAAAAGATTACGAGCAGTACTTC

D: -
J: TRBJ2-5
V: TRBV6-1
size: -
CDR3: CASTLQAQGTQYF
DNA: TGTGCCAGCACACTACAGGCCCAGGGGACCCAGTACTTC

D: TRBD2
J: TRBJ2-2
V: TRBV5-1
size: -
CDR3: CASSLDSGGRTGELFF
DNA: TGCGCCAGCAGCTTGGATAGCGGGGGACGGACCGGGGAGCTGTTTTTT

D: TRBD2
J: TRBJ2-2
V: TRBV20-1
size: many
CDR3: CSARDPTSGVLTGELFF
DNA: TGCAGTGCTAGAGATCCGACTAGCGGTGTCTTAACCGGGGAGCTGTTTTTT

D: -
J: TRBJ1-5
V: TRBV6-1
size: many
CDR3: CASSGLTVSREEPQHF
DNA: TGTGCCAGCAGTGGGCTGACAGTTAGTCGGGAGGAGCCCCAGCATTTT

D: -
J: TRBJ2-7
V: TRBV15
size: -
CDR3: CATSRTFTGYEQYF
DNA: TGTGCCACCAGCAGGACGTTTACAGGGTACGAGCAGTACTTC

D: -
J: TRBJ2-4
V: TRBV20-1
size: -
CDR3: CSARVLAKNIQYF
DNA: TGCAGTGCTAGAGTTCTAGCCAAAAACATTCAGTACTTC

D: -
J: TRBJ2-5
V: TRBV7-2
size: many
CDR3: CASSFDRSETQYF
DNA: TGTGCCAGCAGCTTTGACAGGTCGGAGACCCAGTACTTC

D: -
J: TRBJ1-5
V: TRBV6-1
size: many
CDR3: CASSRQYSNQPQHF
DNA: TGTGCCAGCAGTAGACAGTATAGCAATCAGCCCCAGCATTTT